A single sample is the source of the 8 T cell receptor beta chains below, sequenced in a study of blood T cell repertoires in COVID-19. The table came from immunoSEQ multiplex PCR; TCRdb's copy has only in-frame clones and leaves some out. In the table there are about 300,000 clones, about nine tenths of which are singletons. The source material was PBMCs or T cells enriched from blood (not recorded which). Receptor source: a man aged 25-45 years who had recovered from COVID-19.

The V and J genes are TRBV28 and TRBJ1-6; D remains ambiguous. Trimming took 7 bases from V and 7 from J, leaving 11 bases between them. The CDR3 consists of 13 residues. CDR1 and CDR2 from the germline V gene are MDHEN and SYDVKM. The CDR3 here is CASTSYGNSPLHF. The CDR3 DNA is TGTGCCAGCACCTCATACGGGAATTCACCCCTCCACTTT.

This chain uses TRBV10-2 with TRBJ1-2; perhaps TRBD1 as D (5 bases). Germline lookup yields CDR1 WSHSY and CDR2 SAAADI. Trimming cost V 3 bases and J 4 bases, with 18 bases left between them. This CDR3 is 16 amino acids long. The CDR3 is CASSDPVGGPSYGYTF. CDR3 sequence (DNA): TGCGCCAGCAGTGACCCCGTCGGGGGACCGTCCTATGGCTACACCTTC.

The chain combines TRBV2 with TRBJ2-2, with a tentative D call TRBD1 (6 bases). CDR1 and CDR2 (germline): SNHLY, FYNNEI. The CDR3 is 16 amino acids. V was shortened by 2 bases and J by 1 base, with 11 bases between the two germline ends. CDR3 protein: CASSELTTGNTGELFF. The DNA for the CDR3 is TGTGCCAGCAGTGAACTTACGACAGGGAACACCGGGGAGCTGTTTTTT. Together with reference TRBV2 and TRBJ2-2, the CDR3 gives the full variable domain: EPEVTQTPSHQVTQMGQEVILRCVPISNHLYFYWYRQILGQKVEFLVSFYNNEISEKSEIFDDQFSVERPDGSNFTLKIRSTKLEDSAMYFCASSELTTGNTGELFFGEGSRLTVL.

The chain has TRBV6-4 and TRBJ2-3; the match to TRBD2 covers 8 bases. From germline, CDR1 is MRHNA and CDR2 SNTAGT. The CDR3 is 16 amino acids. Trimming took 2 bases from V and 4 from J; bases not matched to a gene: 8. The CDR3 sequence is CASSDRAGGSADTQYF. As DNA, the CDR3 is TGTGCCAGCAGTGACCGGGCGGGAGGATCGGCAGATACGCAGTATTTT.

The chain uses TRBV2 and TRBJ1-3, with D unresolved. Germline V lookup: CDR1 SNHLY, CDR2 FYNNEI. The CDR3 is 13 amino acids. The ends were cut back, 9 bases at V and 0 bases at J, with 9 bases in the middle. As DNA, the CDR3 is TGTGCCAGGAACAGCATCTCTGGAAACACCATATATTTT. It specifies CARNSISGNTIYF.

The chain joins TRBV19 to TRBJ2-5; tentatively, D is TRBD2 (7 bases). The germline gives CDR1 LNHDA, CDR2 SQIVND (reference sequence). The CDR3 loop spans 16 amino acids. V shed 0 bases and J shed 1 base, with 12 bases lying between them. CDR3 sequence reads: CASSIERGTLQETQYF. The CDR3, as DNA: TGTGCCAGTAGTATAGAGCGGGGGACACTCCAAGAGACCCAGTACTTC.

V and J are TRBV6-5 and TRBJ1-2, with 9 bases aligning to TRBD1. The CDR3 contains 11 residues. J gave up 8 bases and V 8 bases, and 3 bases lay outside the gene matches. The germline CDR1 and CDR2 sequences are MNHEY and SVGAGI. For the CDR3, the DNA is TGTGCCAGCCGGACAGGGGTCGGCTACACCTTC. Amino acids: CASRTGVGYTF.

The CDR3 reads CASSLVSGGTGELFF. The CDR3 nucleotides read TGTGCCAGCAGCTTAGTTTCAGGGGGAACCGGGGAGCTGTTTTTT. This chain links TRBV7-9 with TRBJ2-2, with 7 nucleotides matching TRBD1. CDR1 and CDR2 from the germline V gene are SEHNR and FQNEAQ (reference sequence). Trimming removed 1 base from V and 5 bases from J; junction bases left unmatched: 4. The CDR3 is made up of 15 amino acids.